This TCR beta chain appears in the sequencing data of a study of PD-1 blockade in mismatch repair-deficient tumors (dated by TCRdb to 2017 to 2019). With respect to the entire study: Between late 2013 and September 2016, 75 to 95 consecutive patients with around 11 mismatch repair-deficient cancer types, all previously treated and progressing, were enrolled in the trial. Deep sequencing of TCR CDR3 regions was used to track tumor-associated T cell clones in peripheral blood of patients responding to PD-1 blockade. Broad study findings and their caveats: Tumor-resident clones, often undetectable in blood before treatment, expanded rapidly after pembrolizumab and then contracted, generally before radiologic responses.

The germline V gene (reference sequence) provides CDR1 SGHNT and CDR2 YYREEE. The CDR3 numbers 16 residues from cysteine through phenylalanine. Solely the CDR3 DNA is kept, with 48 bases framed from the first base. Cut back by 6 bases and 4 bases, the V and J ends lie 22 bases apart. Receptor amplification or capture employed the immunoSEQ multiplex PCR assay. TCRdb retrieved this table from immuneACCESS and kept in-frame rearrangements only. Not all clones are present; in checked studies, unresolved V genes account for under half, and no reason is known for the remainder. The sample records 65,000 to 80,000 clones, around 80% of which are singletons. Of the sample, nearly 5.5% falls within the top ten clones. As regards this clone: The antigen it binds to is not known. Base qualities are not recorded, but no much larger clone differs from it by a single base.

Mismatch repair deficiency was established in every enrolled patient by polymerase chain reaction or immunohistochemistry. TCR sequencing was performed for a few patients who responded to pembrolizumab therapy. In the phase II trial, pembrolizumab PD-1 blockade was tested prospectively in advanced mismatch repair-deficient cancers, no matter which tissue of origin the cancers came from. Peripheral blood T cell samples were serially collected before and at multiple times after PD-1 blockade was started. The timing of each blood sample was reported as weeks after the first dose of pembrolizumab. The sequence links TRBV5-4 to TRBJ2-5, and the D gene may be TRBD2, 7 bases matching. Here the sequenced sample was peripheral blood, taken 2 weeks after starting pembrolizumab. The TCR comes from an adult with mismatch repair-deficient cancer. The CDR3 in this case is CASNYKGGGLRETQYF. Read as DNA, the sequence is TGTGCCAGCAACTATAAAGGGGGAGGGTTAAGAGAGACCCAGTACTTC.